This TCR beta chain was found in a study of T cell repertoires in cytomegalovirus infection. On the study more broadly: Indicated by public TCR beta signatures were CMV infection and matching HLA type. Study findings and constraints: CMV-specific TCR beta clonotypes restricted by HLA-C were the ones dominating the ex vivo response.

Via MiXCR, TCRdb re-called the reads, giving one row per CDR3 protein. The sample lists roughly 120,000 distinct CDR3 sequences, around 10% occurring once. V lost 3 bases to trimming and J lost 6 bases, with 12 bases between them. The CDR3 totals 13 residues. This clonotype came up a few times. Its antigen is unknown. This chain uses TRBV12-3 or TRBV12-4 with TRBJ2-7; D unresolved. The receptor's source is a human donor in good health (CMV status not recorded). Some clones in this sample may be carry-over from other donors' samples. Sequencing was done on a sample of PBMCs, sequenced either directly or after in vitro stimulation (not recorded which). The CDR3 DNA follows: TGTGCCAGCAGTTTCCTAGGTTTGCGCGAGCAGTACTTC. Amino acid sequence: CASSFLGLREQYF.